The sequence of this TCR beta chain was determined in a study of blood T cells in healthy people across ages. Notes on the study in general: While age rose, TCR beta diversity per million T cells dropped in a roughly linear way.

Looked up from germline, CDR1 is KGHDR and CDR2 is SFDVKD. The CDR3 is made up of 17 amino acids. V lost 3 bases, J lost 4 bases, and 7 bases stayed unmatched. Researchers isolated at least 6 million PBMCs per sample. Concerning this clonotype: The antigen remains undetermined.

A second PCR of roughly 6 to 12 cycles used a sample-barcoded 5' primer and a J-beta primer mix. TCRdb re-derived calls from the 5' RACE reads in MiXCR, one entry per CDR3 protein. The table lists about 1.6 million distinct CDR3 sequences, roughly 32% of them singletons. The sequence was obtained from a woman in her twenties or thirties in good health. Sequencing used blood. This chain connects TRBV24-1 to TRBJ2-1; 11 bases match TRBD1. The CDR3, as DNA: TGTGCCACCAGTGATATCGCCGGGACAGGGGGTTACAATGAGCAGTTCTTC. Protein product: CATSDIAGTGGYNEQFF.